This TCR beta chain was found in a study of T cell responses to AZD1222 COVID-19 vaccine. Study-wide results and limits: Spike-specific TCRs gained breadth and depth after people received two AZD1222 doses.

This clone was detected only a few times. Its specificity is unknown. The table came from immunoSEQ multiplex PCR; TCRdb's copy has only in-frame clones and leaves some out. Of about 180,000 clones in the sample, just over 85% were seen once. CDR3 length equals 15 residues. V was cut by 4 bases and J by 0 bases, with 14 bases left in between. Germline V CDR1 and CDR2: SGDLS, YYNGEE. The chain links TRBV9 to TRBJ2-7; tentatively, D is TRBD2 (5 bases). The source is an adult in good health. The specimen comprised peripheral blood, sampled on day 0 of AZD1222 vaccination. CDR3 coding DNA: TGTGCCAGCAGCATCGGGGTTGCAAGCTCCTACGAGCAGTACTTC. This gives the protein CASSIGVASSYEQYF.